One sample yielded the 23 T cell receptor beta chains listed below, sequenced in a study of T cells in Graves' hyperthyroidism and ophthalmopathy. From RNA transcripts, TCR beta CDR3 regions were amplified. The HTBI primer set drove a first-round RT-PCR of the TCR CDR3. Via MiXCR, TCRdb re-called the multiplex PCR reads, giving one row per CDR3 protein. The sample holds roughly 400,000 distinct CDR3 sequences, over 12% seen once. Sequenced sample: blood. All receptors come from a man aged 50 to 59 with Graves' ophthalmopathy.

This clonotype has more than one count but fewer than ten. The genes are TRBV13 and TRBJ2-2; D perhaps matches TRBD2 (5 bases). Germline V CDR1 and CDR2: PRHDT, FYEKMQ (reference sequence). The CDR3 extends over 14 amino acids. The V and J ends lost 3 bases and 5 bases respectively, with 10 bases between them. The CDR3 DNA follows: TGTGCCAGCAGCTTTTACGAGCGGACCGGGGAGCTGTTTTTT. The encoded protein is CASSFYERTGELFF.

The V gene is TRBV3-1, the J gene TRBJ1-2; no reliable D call. The V end was cut by 1 base, the J end by 5 bases, with 11 bases between. Germline V gene sequence: CDR1 LGHDT, CDR2 YNNKEL (reference sequence). This CDR3 is built from 14 residues. The CDR3 loop reads CASSQGIALYGYTF. The CDR3, as DNA: TGTGCCAGCAGCCAAGGGATAGCCCTTTATGGCTACACCTTC.

The chain has TRBV3-1 and TRBJ1-1; tentatively, D is TRBD1 (5 bases). The CDR3 consists of 14 residues. V was clipped by 3 bases and J by 4 bases, with 12 bases between them. CDR1 LGHDT and CDR2 YNNKEL come from the germline V gene (reference sequence). The CDR3 sequence: CASSQGPQSTEAFF. CDR3 sequence (DNA): TGTGCCAGCAGCCAGGGGCCCCAAAGCACTGAAGCTTTCTTT.

This clonotype has ten or more counts. The chain employs TRBV30 and TRBJ1-2; 9 bases are shared with TRBD1. The CDR3 runs 12 residues. The junction had 4 bases not matched to a gene; V was cut back by 4 bases and J by 7 bases. CDR1 and CDR2 from the germline V gene are GTSNPN and SVGIG (reference sequence). The CDR3 protein is CAWKQGAFGYTF. The CDR3 DNA sequence: TGTGCCTGGAAACAGGGGGCGTTTGGCTACACCTTC.

This clonotype was observed many times. This chain joins TRBV5-6 and TRBJ2-5; a weak D match, TRBD1 (5 bases). The ends were cut back, 5 bases at V and 1 base at J, with 12 bases in the middle. The CDR3 spans 14 residues. CDR1 is SGHDT and CDR2 is YYEEEE in the germline V gene. The CDR3 here is CASRYQGRQETQYF. CDR3 in DNA: TGTGCCAGCAGGTATCAGGGCCGCCAAGAGACCCAGTACTTC.

This clonotype occurred many times. The chain has TRBV18 and TRBJ2-7; the D gene could be TRBD1 or TRBD2 (5 bases each). With 3 bases removed from V and 3 bases from J, the gap between germline ends came to 15 bases. Germline V lookup: CDR1 KGHSH, CDR2 LQKENI. The CDR3 runs 15 residues. The CDR3 spells CASSPRGESLYEQYF. The CDR3 DNA follows: TGTGCCAGCTCACCGAGGGGCGAATCTCTCTACGAGCAGTACTTC.

This clonotype was recorded at least ten times. This chain joins TRBV27 and TRBJ2-3; tentative D call: TRBD2 (5 bases). The CDR3 is made up of 14 amino acids. Germline CDR1 is MNHEY and CDR2 is SMNVEV (reference sequence). The ends were cut back, 10 bases at V and 3 bases at J, with 17 bases in the middle. The CDR3 nucleotides read TGTGCCACCGCGCCAGCGGATGCGACAGATACGCAGTATTTT. Residues: CATAPADATDTQYF.

The sample holds many counts of this clonotype. The chain carries TRBV28 and TRBJ2-2; TRBD1 agrees at 11 bases. V was clipped by 6 bases and J by 6 bases; unmatched bases: 3. The length of the CDR3 is 14 residues. The germline CDR1 and CDR2 sequences are MDHEN and SYDVKM. The CDR3 bases are TGTGCCAGCAGGGGGGGACAGGGGGCCGGGGAGCTGTTTTTT. Translation gives CASRGGQGAGELFF.

This clonotype was recorded at least ten times. This chain connects TRBV29-1 to TRBJ2-5; 7 bases fit TRBD1. V was pared by 6 bases and J by 4 bases, with 8 bases of the junction left unmatched. The CDR3 is 13 residues long. The germline CDR1 and CDR2 sequences are SQVTM and ANQGSEA. The CDR3 region has the DNA TGCAGCGTAGACCGGGCAGGGGGAGAGACCCAGTACTTC. Translated, it gives CSVDRAGGETQYF.

The chain recombines TRBV19 with TRBJ1-4; D call uncertain. V lost 5 bases and J lost 10, with 14 bases in between. The length of the CDR3 is 13 residues. CDR1 LNHDA and CDR2 SQIVND come from the germline V gene (reference sequence). Here the CDR3 DNA reads TGTGCCAGTAGTGCCCACCACGATGGAAAACTGTTTTTT. Translated, it gives CASSAHHDGKLFF.

This clonotype occurred many times. The V call is TRBV20-1, the J call TRBJ1-4; D may be TRBD1 (6 bases). V lost 3 bases and J lost 0, with 26 bases in between. The CDR3 is made up of 20 amino acids. Germline V gene sequence: CDR1 DFQATT, CDR2 SNEGSKA (reference sequence). This CDR3 is CSASSFTGPVSSSTNEKLFF. For the CDR3, the DNA is TGCAGTGCTAGCTCCTTCACAGGGCCGGTGTCTTCCTCAACTAATGAAAAACTGTTTTTT.

This clonotype was picked up a small number of times. The rearrangement uses TRBV5-1 and TRBJ2-5; D is perhaps TRBD1 (6 bases). This CDR3 is built from 14 residues. Trimming left V 5 bases short and J 5 bases short, with 16 bases between. Per germline, CDR1 SGHRS and CDR2 YFSETQ. CDR3 nucleotide sequence: TGCGCCAGCAGTCAGGGGTTCCAGACGGAGACCCAGTACTTC. It specifies CASSQGFQTETQYF.

As regards this clonotype: A much larger clone is a single base away; this may be a read error. The gene calls are TRBV12-3 or TRBV12-4 and TRBJ2-1; 8 bases agree with TRBD2. The CDR3 contains 15 residues. After removal of 4 bases from V and 6 bases from J, the junction contained 8 bases not matched to a gene. CDR3 coding DNA: TGTGCCAGCAGTTCGGGGGGGAGCGGGGCCAATGAGCAGTTCTTC. Protein: CASSSGGSGANEQFF.

The J gene is TRBJ1-1, the V gene TRBV3-1; weak D call: TRBD1 (6 bases). The CDR3 totals 15 residues. Trimming removed 7 bases from V and 4 bases from J, with 19 bases in between. From germline, CDR1 is LGHDT and CDR2 YNNKEL (reference sequence). CDR3 amino acids: CASMAGGASSTEAFF. In DNA form, the CDR3 reads TGTGCCAGCATGGCCGGGGGCGCGAGTAGCACTGAAGCTTTCTTT.

This clonotype was seen at least ten times. The gene calls are TRBV27 and TRBJ2-7; TRBD2 matches at 14 bases. Unmatched junction bases numbered 9, after V lost 2 bases and J lost 3 bases. The CDR3 runs to 18 residues. CDR1 MNHEY and CDR2 SMNVEV come from the germline V gene (reference sequence). The CDR3 sequence is CASSLARPTSGRGYEQYF. The CDR3 nucleotides read TGTGCCAGCAGTTTAGCCCGACCGACTAGCGGGAGGGGCTACGAGCAGTACTTC.

This clonotype came up a few times. The V gene is TRBV24-1, the J gene TRBJ2-1; the match to TRBD1 covers 9 bases. J lost 7 bases, V lost 4 bases, and 10 bases had no gene match. Germline V gene data show CDR1 as KGHDR and CDR2 as SFDVKD. The CDR3 sequence is 16 residues long. In nucleotides, the CDR3 is TGTGCCACCAGTGAGCCGGACAGGGGCCGCCGTAATGAGCAGTTCTTC. Translation gives CATSEPDRGRRNEQFF.

This chain connects TRBV6-1 to TRBJ1-5; a weak D match, TRBD1 (6 bases). The CDR3 is 13 amino acids. Germline CDR1 MNHNS, CDR2 SASEGT. V was clipped by 5 bases and J by 10 bases, with 15 bases between them. CDR3 residues: CASSKKQGIPQHF. In nucleotides, the CDR3 is TGTGCCAGCAGTAAGAAACAGGGAATACCCCAGCATTTT.

This clonotype showed up just a few times. This sequence joins TRBV18 and TRBJ2-7, with 10 bases identical to TRBD1. The CDR3 is 14 amino acids. Germline values: CDR1 KGHSH, CDR2 LQKENI. The junction had 5 bases not matched to a gene; V was cut back by 4 bases and J by 5 bases. The CDR3 spells CASSRDRGKNEQYF. For the CDR3, the DNA is TGTGCCAGCTCACGGGACAGGGGAAAGAACGAGCAGTACTTC.

The chain employs TRBV20-1 and TRBJ1-1; D perhaps matches TRBD1 (5 bases). The CDR3 consists of 11 residues. The V and J ends lost 6 bases and 3 bases respectively, with 8 bases between them. The germline gives CDR1 DFQATT, CDR2 SNEGSKA (reference sequence). DNA of the CDR3: TGCAGTGCCCTGGGGGACACTGAAGCTTTCTTT. It yields the protein CSALGDTEAFF.

Many counts were recorded for this clonotype. V and J are TRBV18 and TRBJ1-1; tentatively, D is TRBD1 (6 bases). In germline, CDR1 is KGHSH, CDR2 LQKENI. Trimming removed 3 bases from V and 1 base from J, with 9 bases in between. The CDR3 totals 14 residues. The CDR3 loop reads CASSPGHANTEAFF. The CDR3 DNA follows: TGTGCCAGCTCACCGGGACACGCGAACACTGAAGCTTTCTTT.

As for this clonotype: The germline gene is not matched at one end of the junction; a read error may be the cause. The chain joins TRBV7-9 to TRBJ2-1; 8 bases align to TRBD2. Germline CDR1 is SEHNR and CDR2 is FQNEAQ (reference sequence). This CDR3 has 15 amino acids. The CDR3 bases are TGTGCCAGCAGCTTAACGGGAGGGAGTTACAATGAGCAGCTCTTC. Translation: CASSLTGGSYNEQLF.

This clonotype was counted many times. V is TRBV12-3 or TRBV12-4 and J is TRBJ1-1; D not resolved. The ends were cut back, 3 bases at V and 1 base at J, with 6 bases in the middle. The CDR3 is 13 residues long. For the CDR3, the DNA is TGTGCCAGCAGTTTCACCCGGAACACTGAAGCTTTCTTT. Translating it yields CASSFTRNTEAFF.

As for this clonotype: It may be a read error: a sequence one base away is much more abundant. The CDR3 protein is CSGQDNEQYF. The DNA of the CDR3 is TGCAGCGGACAGGACAATGAGCAGTACTTC. V is TRBV29-1 and J is TRBJ2-1, with TRBD1 as a possible D gene (6 bases). TRBJ2-7 matches the DNA end more closely, so the J call is doubtful. There are 10 residues in the CDR3. CDR1 is SQVTM, CDR2 ANQGSEA, per germline.